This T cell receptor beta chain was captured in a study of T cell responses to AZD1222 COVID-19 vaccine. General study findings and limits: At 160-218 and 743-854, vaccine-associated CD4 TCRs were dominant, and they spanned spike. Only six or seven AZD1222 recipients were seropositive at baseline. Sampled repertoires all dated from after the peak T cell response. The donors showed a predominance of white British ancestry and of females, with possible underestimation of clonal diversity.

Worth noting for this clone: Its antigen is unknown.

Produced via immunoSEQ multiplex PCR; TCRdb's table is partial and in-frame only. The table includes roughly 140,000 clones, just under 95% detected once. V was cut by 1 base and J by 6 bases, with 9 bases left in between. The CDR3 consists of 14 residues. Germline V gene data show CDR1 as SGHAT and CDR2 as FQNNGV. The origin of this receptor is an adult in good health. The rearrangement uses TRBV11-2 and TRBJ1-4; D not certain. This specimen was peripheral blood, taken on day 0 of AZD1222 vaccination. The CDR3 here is CASSLGQGDEKLFF. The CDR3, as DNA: TGTGCCAGCAGCTTAGGGCAAGGTGATGAAAAACTGTTTTTT.